This T cell receptor beta chain is from a study of beta chain features in type 1 diabetes (dated by TCRdb to 2017 to 2018). The study in broad terms: Mean age, gender distribution, total cell number and subset yield were not different between patients and healthy donors. A total of 90 million to 140 million sorted cells were examined across all samples, and RNA yield correlated strongly with the number of cells per subset. The study compared the TCRB repertoires of sorted circulating CD4+ T cell subsets in recently diagnosed type 1 diabetes patients with those in matched healthy donors. Regulatory and stem cell-like memory subsets were isolated from only 8 patients and 8 healthy donors, whereas naive and central memory subsets came from all 30 or so donors. Here is what the overall study found, with its caveats: HLA sub-analyses involved small numbers of individuals, so any influence of HLA type on TCRB rearrangement remained unresolved. Because cDNA rather than genomic DNA was sequenced, highly expressing activated cells could have been over-represented, although no difference in activation and CD3 levels was found between groups. Shorter templates might be favored by PCR, yet because patient and control samples were amplified and corrected together, any such skew would affect both groups equally. Type 1 diabetes patients showed a moderate but significant shortening of TCRB CDR3 length in all four CD4+ subsets. Fewer insertions and more nucleotide deletions at VDJ recombination sites were observed in patients with type 1 diabetes, implying thymic rearrangement abnormalities. Naive, central memory and regulatory TCRB repertoires appeared more similar among patients than among healthy donors.

In this sample, this clone turned up many times. Its antigen remains undetermined. No much larger clone exists at a distance of one base, and base qualities are not known. The CDR3 covers 15 residues, taking in both the cysteine and the phenylalanine. The entry retains the CDR3 DNA only, 45 bases that are in frame from base 1. Ends trimmed: V by 4 bases, J by 3 bases; bases unmatched to a gene: 10. According to the germline V gene, CDR1 reads SGHRS and CDR2 reads YFSETQ. The High Capacity cDNA Reverse Transcription Kit was used to reverse transcribe all of the isolated RNA, meaning that expressed TCRB transcripts were what got sequenced. Deep immunoSEQ sequencing was applied to naive, central memory and regulatory T cell samples, giving an average of around 4 million total reads per sample. After sorted cells were lysed in RLT buffer, RNA was extracted with DNase-treated RNeasy Micro or Mini kits, with the choice depending on cell number. Each cell subset was processed separately to prevent cross-contamination, with patient and healthy donor samples processed together. The immunoSEQ multiplex PCR was used to amplify TCRB sequences from cDNA, generating 87-bp fragments that spanned the CDR3 region. Sequencing of the amplicons was done on the Illumina HiSeq platform. The published analysis was carried out like this. Synthetic template baselines were used to correct PCR bias computationally, reads within Hamming distance 2 were collapsed together, and singletons that could not be merged were discarded. Reads were aligned to IMGT to assign V, D and J genes, CDR3 length, and insertions or deletions at six rearrangement sites. Within each subset, clonotype counts were normalized to sorted cell number, after which true diversity and Gini coefficients were computed with the tcR R package. Repertoire sharing was quantified using the overlap coefficient calculated on TCRB nucleotide sequences. TCRdb re-hosts the immuneACCESS table, in-frame sequences only. Its copies lack some clones; in the studies checked, an unresolved V gene accounts for under half of them, and the cause for the rest is not known. That table gives V, J and clone size, and the DNA gave D and trimming. The sample table records 300,000 or so clones; roughly 8% of these occur just once. The ten top clones hold less than 0.45% of the sample.

A single peripheral blood draw of roughly 0.11 L on average was collected from each donor into heparinised tubes. A BD FACSAria II and a panel including CD45RO, CCR7, CD25, CD127, CD95 and CD27 were used to sort naive, central memory, regulatory and stem cell-like memory CD4+ T cells. Every sorted population had a purity above 95%. Right away, PBMCs were isolated by Lymphoprep density gradient centrifugation and were stained directly, with no culture step. Samples were stained and sorted in pairs, with one healthy donor and one patient per experiment, so that batch effects were minimized. The source of this sequence is a woman between 18 and 29 years old in good health. Material: central memory CD4+ T cells from blood. This receptor chain uses TRBV5-1 and TRBJ2-7, with 7 bases in between that match TRBD1. The encoded CDR3 is CASSPGQQFIYEQYF. The bases read TGCGCCAGCAGCCCGGGACAGCAATTCATCTACGAGCAGTACTTC.